What follows describes a single T cell receptor (beta chain). Its matching antigen is unknown. TCRdb's copy holds only in-frame clones and misses some; the assay was immunoSEQ multiplex PCR. The sample holds 60,000 or so clones, around 87% seen once. This entry is derived from a study of OX40 agonist ivuxolimab in advanced cancers. Autoimmune disease history or systemic immunosuppression was exclusionary. The germline V gene has CDR1 SGHRS and CDR2 YFSETQ. Trimming at V came to 7 bases and at J to 8 bases, leaving 7 bases not matched to a gene. The CDR3 contains 14 residues. Study-wide findings and caveats: People who partly responded at 0.1-3.0 mg/kg had some of the least clonal expansion seen.

V is TRBV5-1 and J is TRBJ2-4, with 12 bases that match TRBD2. The clonotype comes from an adult with an advanced solid tumor such as melanoma, head and neck, liver or kidney cancer. Sample: CD4+ or CD8+ T cells sorted from blood, taken in a trial of the OX40 agonist ivuxolimab. CDR3 in DNA: TGCGCCAGCGGTCGACTAGCGGGAGAAGACATTCAGTACTTC. Protein sequence: CASGRLAGEDIQYF.